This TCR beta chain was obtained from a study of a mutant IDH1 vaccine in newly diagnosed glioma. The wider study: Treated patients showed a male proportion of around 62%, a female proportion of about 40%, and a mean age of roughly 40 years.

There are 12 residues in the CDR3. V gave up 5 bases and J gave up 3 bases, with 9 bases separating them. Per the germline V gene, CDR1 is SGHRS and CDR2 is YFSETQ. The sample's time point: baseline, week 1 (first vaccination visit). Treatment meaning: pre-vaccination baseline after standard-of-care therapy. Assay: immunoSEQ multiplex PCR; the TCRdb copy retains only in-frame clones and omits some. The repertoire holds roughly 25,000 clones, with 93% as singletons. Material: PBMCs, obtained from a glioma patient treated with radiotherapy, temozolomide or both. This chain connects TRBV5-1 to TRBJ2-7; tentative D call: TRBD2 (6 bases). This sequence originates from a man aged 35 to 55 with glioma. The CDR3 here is CASRGEDYEQYF. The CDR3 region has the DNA TGCGCCAGCAGGGGGGAGGACTACGAGCAGTACTTC.